Sequencing of this T cell receptor beta chain was carried out in a study of T cells in Graves' hyperthyroidism and ophthalmopathy. Study-wide results and limits: The model made its ophthalmopathy prediction, and onset followed a median approximately 6.5 months later.

The CDR3 sequence is 16 residues long. Trimming took 4 bases from V and 1 from J, leaving 16 bases between them. This clonotype was picked up many times. Its antigen is undetermined. Orbital computed tomography, thyroid ultrasound, serum thyroxine and TRAb, and clinical symptoms together informed the diagnoses. RNA transcripts yielded amplified TCR beta CDR3 regions. First-round RT-PCR of the TCR CDR3 relied on the HTBI primer set. TCRdb independently ran MiXCR on the multiplex PCR reads; one entry per CDR3 protein. The sample records nearly 600,000 distinct CDR3 sequences, over 11% being singletons. The clonotype originates from a young woman with Graves' hyperthyroidism that later progressed to Graves' ophthalmopathy. The chain has TRBV12-3 or TRBV12-4 and TRBJ1-1; D perhaps matches TRBD1 (5 bases). The sequenced sample consisted of blood. CDR3 in amino acids: CASSSPDTGGNTEAFF. The CDR3 region has the DNA TGTGCCAGCAGTTCACCGGACACCGGAGGGAACACTGAAGCTTTCTTT.